This T cell receptor beta chain was observed in a study of identical twins. Study outcomes and limitations: Among out-of-frame alpha sequences shared by twins, low generation probability occurred in excess. Clonotypes of the beta chain that were abundant in cord blood carried fewer insertions (memory repertoires showed none).

Per germline, CDR1 MNHEY and CDR2 SMNVEV (reference sequence). The CDR3 runs to 17 residues. Trimming stripped 4 bases from V and 9 bases from J, with 25 bases between. Comments on this clonotype: Its antigen is not known.

TCRdb reprocessed the 5' RACE reads with MiXCR, giving one entry per CDR3 protein. The table records some 900,000 distinct CDR3 sequences, over 9% of them present only once. Separately, the same data were catalogued under a study of yellow fever vaccine responses in identical twins.

V is TRBV27 and J is TRBJ2-1; tentative D call: TRBD2 (6 bases). This clonotype was sampled from a young woman in good health. The sample consisted of PBMCs. CDR3 nucleotide sequence: TGTGCCAGCAGTTCCGCCTCTGGACTACTGGAGGGGAGTGAGCAGTTCTTC. As protein: CASSSASGLLEGSEQFF.